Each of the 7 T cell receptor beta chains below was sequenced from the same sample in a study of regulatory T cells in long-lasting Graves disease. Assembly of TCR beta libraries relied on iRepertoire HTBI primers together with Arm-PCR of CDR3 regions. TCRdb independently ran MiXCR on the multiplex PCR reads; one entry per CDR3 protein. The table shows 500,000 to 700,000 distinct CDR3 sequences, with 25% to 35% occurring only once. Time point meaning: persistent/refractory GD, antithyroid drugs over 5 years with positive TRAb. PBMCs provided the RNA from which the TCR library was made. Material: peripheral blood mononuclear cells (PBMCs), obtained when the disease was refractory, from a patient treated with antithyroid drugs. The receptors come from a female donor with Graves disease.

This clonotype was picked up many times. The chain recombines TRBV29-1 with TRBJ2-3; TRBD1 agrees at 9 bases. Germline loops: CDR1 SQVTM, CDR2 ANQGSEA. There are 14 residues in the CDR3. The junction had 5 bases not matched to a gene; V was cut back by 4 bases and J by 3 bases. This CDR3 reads CSVVGTGTTDTQYF. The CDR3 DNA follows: TGCAGCGTTGTTGGGACAGGGACTACAGATACGCAGTATTTT.

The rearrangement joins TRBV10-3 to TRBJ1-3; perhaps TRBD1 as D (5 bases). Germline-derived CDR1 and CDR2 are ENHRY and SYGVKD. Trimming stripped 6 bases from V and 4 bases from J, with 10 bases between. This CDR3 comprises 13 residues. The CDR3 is CAISRDGGNTIYF. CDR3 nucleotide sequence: TGTGCCATCAGCCGGGACGGCGGAAACACCATATATTTT.

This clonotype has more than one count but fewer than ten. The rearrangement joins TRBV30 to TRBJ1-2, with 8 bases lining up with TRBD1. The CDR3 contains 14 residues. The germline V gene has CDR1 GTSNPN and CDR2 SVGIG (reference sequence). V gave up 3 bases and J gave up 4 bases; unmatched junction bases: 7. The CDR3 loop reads CAWRGQAAGYGYTF. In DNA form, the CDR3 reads TGTGCCTGGAGGGGACAGGCAGCAGGCTATGGCTACACCTTC.

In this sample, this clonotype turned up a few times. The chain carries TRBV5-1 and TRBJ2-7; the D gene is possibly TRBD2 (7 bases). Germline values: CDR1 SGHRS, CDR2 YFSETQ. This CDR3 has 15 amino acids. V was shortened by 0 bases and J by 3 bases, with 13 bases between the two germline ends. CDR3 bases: TGCGCCAGCAGCTTGGGCGGGGGCCGGGACTACGAGCAGTACTTC. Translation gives CASSLGGGRDYEQYF.

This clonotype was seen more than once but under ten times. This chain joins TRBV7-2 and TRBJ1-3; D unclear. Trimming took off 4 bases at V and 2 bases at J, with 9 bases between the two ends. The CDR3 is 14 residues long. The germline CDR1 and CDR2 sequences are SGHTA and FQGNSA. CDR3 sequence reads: CASSSASTGNTIYF. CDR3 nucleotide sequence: TGTGCCAGCAGCTCGGCCTCTACTGGAAACACCATATATTTT. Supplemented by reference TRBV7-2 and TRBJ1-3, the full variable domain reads GAGVSQSPSNKVTEKGKDVELRCDPISGHTALYWYRQSLGQGLEFLIYFQGNSAPDKSGLPSDRFSAERTGGSVSTLTIQRTQQEDSAVYLCASSSASTGNTIYFGEGSWLTVV.

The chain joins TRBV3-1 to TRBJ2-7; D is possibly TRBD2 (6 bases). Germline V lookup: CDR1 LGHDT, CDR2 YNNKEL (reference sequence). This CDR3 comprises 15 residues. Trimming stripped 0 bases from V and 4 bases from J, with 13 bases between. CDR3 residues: CASSQDQTRKYEQYF. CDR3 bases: TGTGCCAGCAGCCAAGATCAGACTAGGAAGTACGAGCAGTACTTC.

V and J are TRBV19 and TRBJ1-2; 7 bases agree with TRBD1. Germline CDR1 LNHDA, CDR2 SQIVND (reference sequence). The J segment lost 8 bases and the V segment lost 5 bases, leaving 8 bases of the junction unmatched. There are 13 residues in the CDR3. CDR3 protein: CASSLPQGRGYTF. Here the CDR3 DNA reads TGTGCCAGTAGTCTCCCACAGGGGAGAGGCTACACCTTC. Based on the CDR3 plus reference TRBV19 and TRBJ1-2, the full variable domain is DGGITQSPKYLFRKEGQNVTLSCEQNLNHDAMYWYRQDPGQGLRLIYYSQIVNDFQKGDIAEGYSVSREKKESFPLTVTSAQKNPTAFYLCASSLPQGRGYTFGSGTRLTVV.